One sample yielded the 3 T cell receptor beta chains listed below, sequenced in a study of blood T cell repertoires in COVID-19. Only in-frame clones appear in the TCRdb table, and some are missing; sequencing was by immunoSEQ multiplex PCR. The table records fewer than 250,000 clones, about four fifths of them present only once. Sequencing was done on a sample of peripheral blood. Every receptor here comes from a man aged 55 to 70 with acute or convalescent COVID-19.

J is TRBJ2-1 and V is TRBV19; 9 nucleotides line up with TRBD2. Germline CDR1 LNHDA, CDR2 SQIVND (reference sequence). The J segment lost 3 bases and the V segment lost 5 bases, leaving 11 bases of the junction unmatched. This CDR3 comprises 17 residues. CDR3 sequence (DNA): TGTGCCAGTAGTTCTCCTTTCAAGCGGGGGGACTACAATGAGCAGTTCTTC. It specifies CASSSPFKRGDYNEQFF.

This clone appeared once. The chain has TRBV6-1 and TRBJ1-6; D gene uncertain. The CDR3 is 16 amino acids. Between the trimmed V and J ends, which lost 2 bases and 0 bases, there was a span of 8 bases. CDR1 and CDR2 from the germline V gene are MNHNS and SASEGT. This CDR3 is CASSERRSSYNSPLHF. The DNA of the CDR3 is TGTGCCAGCAGTGAACGGCGGAGCTCCTATAATTCACCCCTCCACTTT.

With regard to this clone: Different DNA sequences within this sample yield the same CDR3. This chain uses TRBV3-1 (or the pseudogene TRBV3-2) with TRBJ1-2; 8 nucleotides align to TRBD1. Germline V CDR1 and CDR2: LGHDT, YNNKEL (reference sequence). The CDR3 extends over 12 amino acids. V lost 5 bases and J lost 5; bases outside the gene matches: 1. The CDR3 spells CASSRTGYGYTF. For the CDR3, the DNA is TGTGCCAGCAGCAGGACAGGGTATGGCTACACCTTC.